This TCR beta chain was identified in a study of response to subunit inactivated influenza vaccine. MiXCR, run by TCRdb on the RT-PCR reads, gives a single entry per CDR3 protein. The sample shows a few hundred thousand distinct CDR3 sequences, 21% of them seen only once. As regards this clonotype: The antigen is unknown.

General observations from the study: Authors suggested few new T cells are recruited by each seasonal influenza vaccination.

J gave up 1 base and V 0 bases, and 8 bases lay outside the gene matches. Germline CDR1 and CDR2: MNHEY and SVGAGI. The CDR3 consists of 18 residues. The source of this sequence is a man aged 50-75 years who received an inactivated influenza vaccine. This chain links TRBV6-5 with TRBJ2-1; TRBD1 matches at 8 bases. The specimen comprised PBMCs from blood, sampled approximately 20 months after vaccination. CDR3 sequence reads: CASSYSGAGGFSYNEQFF. The DNA for the CDR3 is TGTGCCAGCAGTTACTCAGGGGCAGGGGGCTTTTCCTACAATGAGCAGTTCTTC.